The clone carrying this T cell receptor (beta chain) has just a few counts. Its antigen is undetermined. Amplified regions were TCR beta CDR3 sequences from RNA transcripts. The TCR CDR3 first-round RT-PCR relied on the HTBI primer set. A single record per CDR3 protein comes from TCRdb applying MiXCR to the multiplex PCR reads. Seen here are 300,000 to 450,000 distinct CDR3 sequences, about a fifth observed once, and the top ten hold over 35%. The sample belongs to a study of T cells in Graves' hyperthyroidism and ophthalmopathy. The V end lost 3 bases, the J end lost 4 bases, and 11 bases lay between the germline ends. CDR3 length: 14 amino acids. Study-level points and caveats: Blood also carried most thyroid clonotypes expanded above 0.001.

The TCR originated in a man in his late teens or twenties with Graves' ophthalmopathy. The sequenced material came from blood. This sequence joins TRBV12-3 or TRBV12-4 and TRBJ2-3, with a possible D match to TRBD2 (5 bases). Written as DNA, the CDR3 is TGTGCCAGCAGTTTCTATGCGGAGGCAGATACGCAGTATTTT. This sequence encodes CASSFYAEADTQYF.